One sample yielded the 6 T cell receptor beta chains listed below, sequenced in a study of CD8+CD57+ T cells in acquired aplastic anemia. Those patients picked for sequencing had displayed CD8+CD57+ cell expansion on flow cytometry. The template for TCR beta VDJ and CDR3 sequence profiling was genomic DNA. TCRdb independently ran MiXCR on the reads; one entry per CDR3 protein. The repertoire consists of 150,000 to 200,000 distinct CDR3 sequences, with 40% to 60% occurring once and the leading ten covering under 35%. Input material: sorted CD4+, CD8+, or CD8+CD57+ T cells (not recorded which) from PBMCs. The receptors were sampled from a human donor with aplastic anemia.

This clonotype was seen a few times. V usage is TRBV2 and J usage is TRBJ1-1; D may be TRBD1 (6 bases). The CDR3 runs 13 residues. V gave up 7 bases and J gave up 1 base, with 10 bases separating them. CDR1 SNHLY and CDR2 FYNNEI come from the germline V gene. Here the CDR3 DNA reads TGTGCCAGCATCCTGACAGGGAACACTGAAGCTTTCTTT. Amino acids: CASILTGNTEAFF. Variable domain in full (rest from reference TRBV2 and TRBJ1-1): EPEVTQTPSHQVTQMGQEVILRCVPISNHLYFYWYRQILGQKVEFLVSFYNNEISEKSEIFDDQFSVERPDGSNFTLKIRSTKLEDSAMYFCASILTGNTEAFFGQGTRLTVV.

This clonotype has ten or more counts. This rearrangement joins TRBV9 to TRBJ2-3, with D uncertain. V lost 4 bases and J 4 bases, leaving 16 bases between the germline ends. The germline gives CDR1 SGDLS, CDR2 YYNGEE. The CDR3 is made up of 15 amino acids. The CDR3 region has the DNA TGTGCCAGCAGCCCCGGGCCCCCCGCCTCAGATACGCAGTATTTT. This gives the protein CASSPGPPASDTQYF.

Note on this clonotype: A much bigger clone sits one base away, suggesting this may be a read error. V is TRBV7-2 and J is TRBJ1-6, with 8 bases matching TRBD1. Germline V lookup: CDR1 SGHTA, CDR2 FQGNSA. This CDR3 contains 13 residues. With 3 bases clipped from V and 8 bases from J, the junction kept 0 bases outside the gene matches. CDR3 protein: CASSLTGDSPLHF. The CDR3, as DNA: TGTGCCAGCAGCTTGACAGGGGATTCACCCCTCCACTTT. The variable domain in full, with the rest retrieved from reference TRBV7-2 and TRBJ1-6, is GAGVSQSPSNKVTEKGKDVELRCDPISGHTALYWYRQSLGQGLEFLIYFQGNSAPDKSGLPSDRFSAERTGGSVSTLTIQRTQQEDSAVYLCASSLTGDSPLHFGNGTRLTVT.

This chain links TRBV19 with TRBJ2-7; 11 bases agree with TRBD1. The germline V gene has CDR1 LNHDA and CDR2 SQIVND (reference sequence). The CDR3 is made up of 16 amino acids. After removal of 3 bases from V and 2 bases from J, the junction contained 6 bases not matched to a gene. The CDR3 DNA follows: TGTGCCAGTAGTATCGGGCCGGGACAGGGGGCCTACGAGCAGTACTTC. Protein product: CASSIGPGQGAYEQYF.

The chain uses TRBV2 and TRBJ2-1, with 10 bases fitting TRBD1. Germline CDR1 is SNHLY and CDR2 is FYNNEI. There are 14 residues in the CDR3. Trimming at V came to 6 bases and at J to 3 bases, leaving 2 bases not matched to a gene. CDR3 DNA sequence: TGTGCCAGCAGCGGGACAGGGGTCTACAATGAGCAGTTCTTC. Residues: CASSGTGVYNEQFF.

The genes are TRBV7-4 and TRBJ2-1; D gene ambiguous. Germline values: CDR1 SGHVT, CDR2 SQSDAQ. The CDR3 contains 12 residues. V was trimmed by 4 bases and J by 9 bases, leaving 10 bases between them. In nucleotides, the CDR3 is TGTGCCAGCAGCTCGCGTAGTGGTGAGCAGTTCTTC. As protein: CASSSRSGEQFF.